The clone carrying this TCR beta chain was seen only once. Its antigen remains unidentified. TCR beta sequencing was performed on blood CD8+ and CD4+ T cells. TEMRA cells were FACS-enriched, and CD8+ and CD4+ T cells were isolated negatively. The entry originates in a study of CD8 T cells in Susac syndrome. Whole-study results and caveats: The CD4+ T cell repertoires in Susac syndrome were not clonally expanded.

Reverse transcription used about 0.5 to 1 ug RNA and random hexamers. Amplification of TCR beta CDR3 used immunoSEQ multiplex PCR across 54 Vbeta and 13 Jbeta. TCRdb ran MiXCR on the immunoSEQ multiplex PCR reads and lists one entry per CDR3 protein. The sample includes about 190,000 distinct CDR3 sequences, more than 90% of them seen just once. CDR3 length: 13 residues. Germline CDR1 is GTSNPN and CDR2 is SVGIG (reference sequence). Germline trimming cut 6 bases from V and 5 bases from J; bases unmatched to any gene: 8. Input material: CD4+ T cells from PBMCs. The TCR was taken from a human donor with Susac syndrome. V is TRBV30 and J is TRBJ1-2; the match to TRBD1 covers 8 bases. In DNA form, the CDR3 reads TGTGCCTGTACCGGGACAGGTGATTATGGCTACACCTTC. Translated: CACTGTGDYGYTF.